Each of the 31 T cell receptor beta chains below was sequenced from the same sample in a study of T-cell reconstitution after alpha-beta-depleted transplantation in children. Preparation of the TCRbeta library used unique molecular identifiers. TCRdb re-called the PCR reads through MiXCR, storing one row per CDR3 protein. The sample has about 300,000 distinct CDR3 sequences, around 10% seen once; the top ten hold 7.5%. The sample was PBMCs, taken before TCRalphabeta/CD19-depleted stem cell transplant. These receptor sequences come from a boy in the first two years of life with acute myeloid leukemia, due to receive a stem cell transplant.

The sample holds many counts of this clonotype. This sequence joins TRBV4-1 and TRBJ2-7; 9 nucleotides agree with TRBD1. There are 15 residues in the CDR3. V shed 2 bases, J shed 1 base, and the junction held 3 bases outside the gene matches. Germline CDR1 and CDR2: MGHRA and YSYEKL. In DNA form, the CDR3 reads TGCGCCAGCAGCCAAAAGGGACAGGGTTCCTACGAGCAGTACTTC. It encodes CASSQKGQGSYEQYF.

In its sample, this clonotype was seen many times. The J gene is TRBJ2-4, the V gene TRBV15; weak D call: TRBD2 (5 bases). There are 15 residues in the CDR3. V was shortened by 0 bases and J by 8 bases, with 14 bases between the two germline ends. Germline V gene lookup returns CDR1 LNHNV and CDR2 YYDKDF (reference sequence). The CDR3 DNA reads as TGTGCCACCAGCAGAGATCTGGGAGATTTGGACATTCAGTACTTC. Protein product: CATSRDLGDLDIQYF.

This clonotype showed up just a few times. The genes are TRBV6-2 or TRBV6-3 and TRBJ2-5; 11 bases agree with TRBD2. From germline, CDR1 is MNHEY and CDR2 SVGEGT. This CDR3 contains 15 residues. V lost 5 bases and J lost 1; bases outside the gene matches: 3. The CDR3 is CASSPLAGVQETQYF. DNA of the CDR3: TGTGCCAGCAGTCCACTAGCGGGGGTCCAAGAGACCCAGTACTTC.

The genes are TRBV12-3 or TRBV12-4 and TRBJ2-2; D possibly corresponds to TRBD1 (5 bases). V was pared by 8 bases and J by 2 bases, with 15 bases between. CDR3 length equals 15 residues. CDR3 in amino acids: CASGASERNTGELFF. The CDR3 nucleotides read TGTGCCAGCGGGGCATCGGAGCGCAACACCGGGGAGCTGTTTTTT.

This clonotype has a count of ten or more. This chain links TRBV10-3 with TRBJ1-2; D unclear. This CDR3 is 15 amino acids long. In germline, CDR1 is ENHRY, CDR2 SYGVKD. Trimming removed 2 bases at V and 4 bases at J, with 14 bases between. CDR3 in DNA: TGTGCCATCAGTGAGGCACTCCCCTCTCTCTATGGCTACACCTTC. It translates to CAISEALPSLYGYTF.

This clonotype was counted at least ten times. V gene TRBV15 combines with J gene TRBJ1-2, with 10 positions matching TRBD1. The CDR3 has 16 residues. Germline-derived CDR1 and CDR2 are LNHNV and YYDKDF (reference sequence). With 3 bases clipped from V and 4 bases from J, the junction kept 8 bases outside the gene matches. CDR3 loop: CATSSTGTGAPYGYTF. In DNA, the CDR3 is TGTGCCACCAGCAGCACCGGGACAGGGGCACCCTATGGCTACACCTTC.

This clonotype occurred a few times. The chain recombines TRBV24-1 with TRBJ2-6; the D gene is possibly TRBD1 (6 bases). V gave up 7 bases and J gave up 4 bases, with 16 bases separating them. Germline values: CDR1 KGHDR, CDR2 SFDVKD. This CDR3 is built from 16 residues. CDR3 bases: TGTGCCACCAGCCCCCCCAGGGGATCGGGGGCCAACGTCCTGACTTTC. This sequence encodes CATSPPRGSGANVLTF.

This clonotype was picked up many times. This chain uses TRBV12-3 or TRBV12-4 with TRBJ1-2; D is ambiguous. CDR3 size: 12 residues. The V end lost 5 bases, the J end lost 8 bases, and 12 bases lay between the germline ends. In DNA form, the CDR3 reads TGTGCCAGCAGTCTGTACCGACAAGGCTACACCTTC. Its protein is CASSLYRQGYTF.

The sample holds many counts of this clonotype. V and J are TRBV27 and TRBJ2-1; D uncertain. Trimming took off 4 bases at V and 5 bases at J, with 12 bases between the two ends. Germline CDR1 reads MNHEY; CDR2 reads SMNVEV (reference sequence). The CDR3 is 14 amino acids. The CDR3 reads CASSSPRRHNEQFF. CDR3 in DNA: TGTGCCAGCAGTTCCCCCCGACGGCACAATGAGCAGTTCTTC.

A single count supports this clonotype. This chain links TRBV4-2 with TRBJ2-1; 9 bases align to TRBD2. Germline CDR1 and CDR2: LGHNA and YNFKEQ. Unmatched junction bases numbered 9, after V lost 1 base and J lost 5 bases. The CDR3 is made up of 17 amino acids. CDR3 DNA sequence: TGTGCCAGCAGCCAAGCCCCGGGCGGGAGGGAAAACAATGAGCAGTTCTTC. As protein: CASSQAPGGRENNEQFF.

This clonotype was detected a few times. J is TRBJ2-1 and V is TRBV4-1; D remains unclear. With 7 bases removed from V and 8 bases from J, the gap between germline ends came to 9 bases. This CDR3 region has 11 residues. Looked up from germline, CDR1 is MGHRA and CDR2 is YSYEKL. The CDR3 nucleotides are TGCGCCAGCAAAGGGTTCGATGAGCAGTTCTTC. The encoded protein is CASKGFDEQFF.

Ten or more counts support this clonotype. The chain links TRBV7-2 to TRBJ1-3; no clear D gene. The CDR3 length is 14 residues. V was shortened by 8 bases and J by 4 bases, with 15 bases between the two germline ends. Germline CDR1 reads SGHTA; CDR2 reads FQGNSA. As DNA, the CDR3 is TGTGCCAGCCGAGAGAGGGCAGGCGGAAACACCATATATTTT. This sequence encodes CASRERAGGNTIYF. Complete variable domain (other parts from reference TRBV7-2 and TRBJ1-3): GAGVSQSPSNKVTEKGKDVELRCDPISGHTALYWYRQSLGQGLEFLIYFQGNSAPDKSGLPSDRFSAERTGGSVSTLTIQRTQQEDSAVYLCASRERAGGNTIYFGEGSWLTVV.

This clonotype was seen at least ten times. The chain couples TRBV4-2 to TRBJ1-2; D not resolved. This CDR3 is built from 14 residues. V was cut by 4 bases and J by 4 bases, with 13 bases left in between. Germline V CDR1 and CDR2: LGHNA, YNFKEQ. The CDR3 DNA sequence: TGTGCCAGCAGCCCTGAGGAGGTTTCCTATGGCTACACCTTC. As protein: CASSPEEVSYGYTF.

The CDR3 region has the DNA TGCAGTGCTAGAGACCAGGGACAGAGCACAGATACGCAGTATTTT. Translation: CSARDQGQSTDTQYF. The V call is TRBV20-1, the J call TRBJ2-3, with 7 bases fitting TRBD1. The ends lost 0 bases at V and 0 bases at J; junction bases unmatched: 3. CDR3 length: 15 amino acids. The V gene's germline CDR1 is DFQATT and CDR2 SNEGSKA (reference sequence).

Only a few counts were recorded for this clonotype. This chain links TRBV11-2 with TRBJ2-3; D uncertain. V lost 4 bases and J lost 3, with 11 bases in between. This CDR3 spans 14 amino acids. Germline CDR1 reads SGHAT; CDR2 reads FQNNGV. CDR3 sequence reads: CASSYLTMTDTQYF. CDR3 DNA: TGTGCCAGCAGCTACCTGACCATGACAGATACGCAGTATTTT.

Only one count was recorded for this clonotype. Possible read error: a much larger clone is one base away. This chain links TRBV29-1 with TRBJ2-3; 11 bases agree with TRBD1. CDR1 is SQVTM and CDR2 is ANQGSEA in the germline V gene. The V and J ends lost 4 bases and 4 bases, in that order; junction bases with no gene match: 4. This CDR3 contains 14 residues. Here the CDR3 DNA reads TGCAGCGTTGGGACAGGGGGCGGCGCAGATACGCAGTATTTT. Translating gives CSVGTGGGADTQYF.

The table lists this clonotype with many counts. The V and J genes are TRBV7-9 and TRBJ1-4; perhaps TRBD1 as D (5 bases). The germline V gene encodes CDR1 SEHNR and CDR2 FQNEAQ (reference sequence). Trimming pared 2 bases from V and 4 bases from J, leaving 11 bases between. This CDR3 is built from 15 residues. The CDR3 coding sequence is TGTGCCAGCAGCTTACCCGGGACGTATAATGAAAAACTGTTTTTT. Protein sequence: CASSLPGTYNEKLFF.

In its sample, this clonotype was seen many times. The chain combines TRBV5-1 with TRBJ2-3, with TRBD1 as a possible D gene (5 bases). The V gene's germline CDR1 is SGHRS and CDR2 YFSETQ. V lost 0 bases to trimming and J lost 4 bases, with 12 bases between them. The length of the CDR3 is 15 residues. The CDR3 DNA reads TGCGCCAGCAGCTTGGTAGGGGTTTCACCAGATACGCAGTATTTT. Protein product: CASSLVGVSPDTQYF.

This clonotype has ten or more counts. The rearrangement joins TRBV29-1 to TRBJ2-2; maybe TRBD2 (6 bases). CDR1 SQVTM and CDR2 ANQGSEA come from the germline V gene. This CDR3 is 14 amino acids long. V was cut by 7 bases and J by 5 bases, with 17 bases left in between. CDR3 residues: CSASGTPRTGELFF. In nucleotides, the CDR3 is TGCAGCGCTTCAGGGACTCCCAGGACCGGGGAGCTGTTTTTT.

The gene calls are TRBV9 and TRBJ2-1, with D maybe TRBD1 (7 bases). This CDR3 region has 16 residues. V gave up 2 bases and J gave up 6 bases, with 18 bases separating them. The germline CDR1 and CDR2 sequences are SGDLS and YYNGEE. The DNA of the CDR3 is TGTGCCAGCAGCGTCAGGGGGGACACCAACCCCAATGAGCAGTTCTTC. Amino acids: CASSVRGDTNPNEQFF.

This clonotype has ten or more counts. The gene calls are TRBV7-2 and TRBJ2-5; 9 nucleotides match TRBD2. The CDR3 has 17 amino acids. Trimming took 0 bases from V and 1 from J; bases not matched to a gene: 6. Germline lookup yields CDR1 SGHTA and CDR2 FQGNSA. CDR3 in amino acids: CASSLAISGSGQETQYF. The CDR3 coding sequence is TGTGCCAGCAGCTTAGCGATTAGCGGGAGTGGCCAAGAGACCCAGTACTTC.

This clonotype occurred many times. CDR3 sequence reads: CASSGMTVNTEAFF. Here the CDR3 DNA reads TGTGCCAGCAGCGGGATGACAGTGAACACTGAAGCTTTCTTT. The chain joins TRBV5-6 to TRBJ1-1; D possibly corresponds to TRBD1 (5 bases). Germline V gives CDR1 SGHDT, CDR2 YYEEEE. The V end was cut by 4 bases, the J end by 0 bases, with 10 bases between. The CDR3 length is 14 residues. Together with reference TRBV5-6 and TRBJ1-1, the CDR3 gives the full variable domain: DAGVTQSPTHLIKTRGQQVTLRCSPKSGHDTVSWYQQALGQGPQFIFQYYEEEERQRGNFPDRFSGHQFPNYSSELNVNALLLGDSALYLCASSGMTVNTEAFFGQGTRLTVV.

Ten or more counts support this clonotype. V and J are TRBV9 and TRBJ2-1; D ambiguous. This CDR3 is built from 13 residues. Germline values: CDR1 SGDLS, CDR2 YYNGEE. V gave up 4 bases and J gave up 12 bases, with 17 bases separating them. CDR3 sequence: CASSPRPPGVQFF. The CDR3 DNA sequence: TGTGCCAGCAGCCCCCGCCCACCTGGTGTGCAGTTCTTC. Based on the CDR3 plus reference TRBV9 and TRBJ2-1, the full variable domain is DSGVTQTPKHLITATGQRVTLRCSPRSGDLSVYWYQQSLDQGLQFLIQYYNGEERAKGNILERFSAQQFPDLHSELNLSSLELGDSALYFCASSPRPPGVQFFGPGTRLTVL.

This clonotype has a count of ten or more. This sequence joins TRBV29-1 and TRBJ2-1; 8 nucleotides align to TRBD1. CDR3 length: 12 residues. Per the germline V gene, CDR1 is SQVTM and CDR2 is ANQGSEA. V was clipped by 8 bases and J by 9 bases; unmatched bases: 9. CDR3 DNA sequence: TGCAGCATCCGACAGGGGCGAGTTGAGCAGTTCTTC. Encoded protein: CSIRQGRVEQFF.

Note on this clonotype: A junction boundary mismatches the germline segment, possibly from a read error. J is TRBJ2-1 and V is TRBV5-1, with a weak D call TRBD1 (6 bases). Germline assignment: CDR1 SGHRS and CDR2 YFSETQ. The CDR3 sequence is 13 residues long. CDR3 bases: TGCTCCAGCAGCGCTCTAGGGGGCAATGAGCAGTTCTTC. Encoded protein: CSSSALGGNEQFF.

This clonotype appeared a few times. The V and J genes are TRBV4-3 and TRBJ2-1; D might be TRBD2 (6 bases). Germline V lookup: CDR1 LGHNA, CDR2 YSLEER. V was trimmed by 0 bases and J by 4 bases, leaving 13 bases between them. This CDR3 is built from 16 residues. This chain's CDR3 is CASSQDRRLGYNEQFF. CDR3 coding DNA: TGCGCCAGCAGCCAAGATCGGAGACTAGGTTACAATGAGCAGTTCTTC.

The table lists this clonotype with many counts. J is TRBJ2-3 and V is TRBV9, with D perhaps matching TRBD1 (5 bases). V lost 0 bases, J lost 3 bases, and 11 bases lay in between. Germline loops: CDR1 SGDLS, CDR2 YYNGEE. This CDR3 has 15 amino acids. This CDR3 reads CASSVGGSITDTQYF. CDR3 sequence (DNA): TGTGCCAGCAGCGTAGGGGGCTCGATAACAGATACGCAGTATTTT.

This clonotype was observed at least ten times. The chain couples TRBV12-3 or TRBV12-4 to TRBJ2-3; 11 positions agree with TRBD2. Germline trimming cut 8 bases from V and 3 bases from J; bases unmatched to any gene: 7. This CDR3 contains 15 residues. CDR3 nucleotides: TGTGCCAGCGATCCATCTAGCGGGGGGACAGATACGCAGTATTTT. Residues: CASDPSSGGTDTQYF.

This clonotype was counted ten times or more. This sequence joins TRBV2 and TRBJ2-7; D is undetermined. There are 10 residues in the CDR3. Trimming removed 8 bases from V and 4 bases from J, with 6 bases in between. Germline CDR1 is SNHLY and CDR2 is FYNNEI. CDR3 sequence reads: CASGNYEQYF. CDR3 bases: TGTGCCAGCGGAAATTACGAGCAGTACTTC.

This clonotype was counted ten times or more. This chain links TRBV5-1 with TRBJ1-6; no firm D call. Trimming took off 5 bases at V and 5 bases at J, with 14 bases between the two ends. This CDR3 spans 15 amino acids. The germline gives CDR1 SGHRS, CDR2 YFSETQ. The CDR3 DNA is TGCGCCAGCAGACGATCCGGCGCGGATAATTCACCCCTCCACTTT. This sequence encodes CASRRSGADNSPLHF.

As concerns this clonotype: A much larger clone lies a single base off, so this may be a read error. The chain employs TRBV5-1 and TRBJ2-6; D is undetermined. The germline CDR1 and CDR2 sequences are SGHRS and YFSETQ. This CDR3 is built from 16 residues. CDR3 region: CASSFNGGSAANVLTF. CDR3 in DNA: TGCGCCAGCAGCTTCAATGGCGGCTCTGCGGCCAACGTCCTGACTTTC.